These T cell receptor beta chains were read from a single sample in a study of T cell clonotyping in hematopoietic cell transplantation. Data came from immunoSEQ multiplex PCR; TCRdb stores just in-frame clones and leaves some out. Found here are about 47,000 clones, roughly 85% of them singletons; the top ten hold 5% to 6.5%. Sequences were derived from peripheral blood mononuclear cells, sampled before stem cell transplant. The receptors originated from a man aged 55 to 69 with myelodysplastic syndrome. Some clones in this sample may be carry-over from other donors' samples. The CDR3 runs from the conserved cysteine through the conserved F or W. The D gene is left open where the match is weak. A row's size may be missing; if present it is once, few, many or a size class.

clone_size j_call v_call d_call cdr3_nt cdr3_aa
NA TRBJ2-3 TRBV9 TRBD1 TGTGCCAGCAGCGTCGAGGGACAGGGTAGCACAGATACGCAGTATTTT CASSVEGQGSTDTQYF
NA TRBJ2-6 TRBV15 NA TGTGCCACCAGCAGAGCCGGGGGGCGCGGGGCCAACGTCCTGACTTTC CATSRAGGRGANVLTF
NA TRBJ2-5 TRBV30 NA TGTGCCTGGAGTTTGGGGATTGGGGGCTTGGAGACCCAGTACTTC CAWSLGIGGLETQYF
NA TRBJ1-2 TRBV13 NA TGTGCCAGCAGCGGCCTGGACGCCTATGGCTACACCTTC CASSGLDAYGYTF
large TRBJ1-1 TRBV2 TRBD1 TGTGCCTCCCGGGACAGGGAGAACACTGAAGCTTTCTTT CASRDRENTEAFF
NA TRBJ2-5 TRBV4-1 NA TGCGCCAGCAGCCTCGTCAGCGTCGGAGAGACCCAGTACTTC CASSLVSVGETQYF
NA TRBJ2-3 TRBV4-2 TRBD2 TGTGCCAGCAGCCAAGTCGGGCGGGGGAGCACAGATACGCAGTATTTT CASSQVGRGSTDTQYF
few TRBJ2-1 TRBV7-3 NA TGTGCCAGCAGCCAAAAGGCAGGGAACGGCTACAATGAGCAGTTCTTC CASSQKAGNGYNEQFF
few TRBJ1-1 TRBV7-9 TRBD1 TGTGCCAGCAGCTCGGGACAGGGCGGGAGATGGAGGGAAGCTTTCTTT CASSSGQGGRWREAFF
NA TRBJ1-2 TRBV30 NA TGTGCCTGGCAGGCCTCCAACCAGGGGCATGACTATGGCTACACCTTC CAWQASNQGHDYGYTF
NA TRBJ2-1 TRBV7-2 TRBD2 TGTGCCAGCAGCTTAACACTAGCGAATGAGCAGTTCTTC CASSLTLANEQFF
NA TRBJ2-1 TRBV5-1 TRBD1 TGCGCCAGCAGCTTGGGATTTCGGGCAGGGGGTGGAAGTGAGCAGTTCTTC CASSLGFRAGGGSEQFF
NA TRBJ2-2 TRBV7-3 NA TGTGCCAGCAGCGAGAGGGGCGTCGGGGAGCTGTTTTTT CASSERGVGELFF
once TRBJ1-2 TRBV30 NA TGTGCCTGGAGGAGACGGCAGCTCGATGGCTACACCTTC CAWRRRQLDGYTF
NA TRBJ1-2 TRBV7-8 TRBD1 TGTGCCAGCAGCCCCTCACGGGGACAGACCTATGGCTACACCTTC CASSPSRGQTYGYTF
NA TRBJ2-7 TRBV27 NA TGTGCCAGCAGCCGGCAGGGCGAGCAGTACTTC CASSRQGEQYF
once TRBJ2-1 TRBV5-1 NA TGCGCCAGCAGCTTGCAGGCAGGACAGAATGAGCAGTTCTTC CASSLQAGQNEQFF
NA TRBJ1-1 TRBV11-2 NA TGTGCCAGCAGCCTCTTTTCTGGGAAATCTTTCTTT CASSLFSGKSFF
NA TRBJ2-3 TRBV30 TRBD2 TGTGCCTGGAGGGCTAGCGGAAGGACAGATACGCAGTATTTT CAWRASGRTDTQYF
few TRBJ2-5 TRBV7-2 NA TGTGCCAGCAGCCCCCAAGAGACCCAGTACTTC CASSPQETQYF